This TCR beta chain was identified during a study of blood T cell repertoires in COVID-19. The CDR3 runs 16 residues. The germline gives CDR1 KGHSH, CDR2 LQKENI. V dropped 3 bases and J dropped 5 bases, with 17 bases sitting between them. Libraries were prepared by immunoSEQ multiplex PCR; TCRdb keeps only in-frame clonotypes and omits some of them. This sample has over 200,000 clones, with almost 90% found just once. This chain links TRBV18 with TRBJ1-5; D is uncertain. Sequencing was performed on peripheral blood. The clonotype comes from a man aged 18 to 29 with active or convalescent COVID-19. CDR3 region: CASSPENGLSHQPQHF. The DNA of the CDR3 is TGTGCCAGCTCACCGGAAAATGGACTTTCGCATCAGCCCCAGCATTTT.